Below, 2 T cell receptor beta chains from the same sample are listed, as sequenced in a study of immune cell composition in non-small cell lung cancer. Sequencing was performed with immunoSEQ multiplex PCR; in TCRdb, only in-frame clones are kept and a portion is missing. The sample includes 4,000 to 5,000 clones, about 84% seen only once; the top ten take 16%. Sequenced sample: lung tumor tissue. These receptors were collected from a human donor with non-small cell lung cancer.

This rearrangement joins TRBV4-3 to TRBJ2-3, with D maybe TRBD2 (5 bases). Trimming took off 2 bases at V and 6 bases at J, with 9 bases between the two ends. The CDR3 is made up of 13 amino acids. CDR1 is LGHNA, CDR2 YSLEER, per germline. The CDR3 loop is CASSQIPGDTQYF. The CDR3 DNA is TGCGCCAGCAGCCAAATCCCGGGGGATACGCAGTATTTT.

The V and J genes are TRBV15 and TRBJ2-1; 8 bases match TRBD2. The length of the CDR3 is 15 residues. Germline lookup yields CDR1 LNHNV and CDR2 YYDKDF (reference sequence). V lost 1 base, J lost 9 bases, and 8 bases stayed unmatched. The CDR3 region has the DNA TGTGCCACCAGCAGAGCGGGGGGGGCCCTCGTTGAGCAGTTCTTC. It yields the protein CATSRAGGALVEQFF.